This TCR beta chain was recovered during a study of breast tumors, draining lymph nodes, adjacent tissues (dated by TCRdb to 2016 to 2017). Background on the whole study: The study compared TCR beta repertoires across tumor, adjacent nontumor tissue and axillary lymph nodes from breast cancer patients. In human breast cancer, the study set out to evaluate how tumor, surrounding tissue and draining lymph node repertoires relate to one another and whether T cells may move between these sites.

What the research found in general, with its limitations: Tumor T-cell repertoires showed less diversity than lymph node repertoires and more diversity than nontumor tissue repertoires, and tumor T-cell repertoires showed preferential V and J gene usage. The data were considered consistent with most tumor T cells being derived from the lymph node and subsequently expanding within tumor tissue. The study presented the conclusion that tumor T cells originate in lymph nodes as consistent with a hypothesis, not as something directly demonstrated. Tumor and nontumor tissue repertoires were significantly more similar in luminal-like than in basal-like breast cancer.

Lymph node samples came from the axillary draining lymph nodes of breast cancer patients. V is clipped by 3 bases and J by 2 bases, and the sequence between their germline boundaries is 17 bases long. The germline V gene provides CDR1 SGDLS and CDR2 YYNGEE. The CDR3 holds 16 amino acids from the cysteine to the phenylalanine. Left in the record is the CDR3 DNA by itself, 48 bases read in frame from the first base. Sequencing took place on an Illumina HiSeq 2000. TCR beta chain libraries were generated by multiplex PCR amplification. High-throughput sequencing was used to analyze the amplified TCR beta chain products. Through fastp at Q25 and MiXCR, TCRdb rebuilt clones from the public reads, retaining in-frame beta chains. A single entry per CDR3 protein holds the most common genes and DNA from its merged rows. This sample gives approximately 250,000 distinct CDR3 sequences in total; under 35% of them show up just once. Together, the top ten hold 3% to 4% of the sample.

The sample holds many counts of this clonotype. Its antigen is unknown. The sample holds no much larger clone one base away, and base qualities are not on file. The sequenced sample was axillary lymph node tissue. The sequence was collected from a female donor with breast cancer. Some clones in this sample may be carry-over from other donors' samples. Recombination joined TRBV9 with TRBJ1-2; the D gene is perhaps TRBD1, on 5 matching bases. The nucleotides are TGTGCCAGCAGCGCACCTCCGGGACGGGGAAACTATGGCTACACCTTC. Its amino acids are CASSAPPGRGNYGYTF. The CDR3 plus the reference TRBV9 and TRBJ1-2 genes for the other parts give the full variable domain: DSGVTQTPKHLITATGQRVTLRCSPRSGDLSVYWYQQSLDQGLQFLIQYYNGEERAKGNILERFSAQQFPDLHSELNLSSLELGDSALYFCASSAPPGRGNYGYTFGSGTRLTVV.